Listed below are T cell receptor beta chains from one sample, sequenced in a study of early T cells in non-severe SARS-CoV-2 infection. MiXCR was run by TCRdb on the 5' RACE reads, yielding one entry per CDR3 protein. The table has around 80,000 distinct CDR3 sequences, 12% to 15% seen once. Sequencing input: whole blood. Source of these receptors: an adult who was a healthcare worker with PCR-confirmed SARS-CoV-2 infection or an uninfected control (not recorded which). Each CDR3 is given with its conserved first and last residue. Each record gives: D gene, V gene, J gene, clone size, CDR3 DNA, CDR3 protein. D genes are given only for firm matches. For some rows the clone size is stated as once, few or many, or as a class when expanded; others skip it.

NA	TRBV6-5	TRBJ1-6	few	TGTGCCAGCAGTTACGATGGAGGGATAAGCTCCTATAATTCACCCCTCCACTTT	CASSYDGGISSYNSPLHF
NA	TRBV27	TRBJ2-7	many	TGTGCCAGCAGTTTATCTTTCGGGGTACCCTCCTACGAGCAGTACTTC	CASSLSFGVPSYEQYF
TRBD1	TRBV10-3	TRBJ2-5	NA	TGTGCCACCCGGGACAGGGCGGCAGAGACCCAGTACTTC	CATRDRAAETQYF
NA	TRBV5-4	TRBJ2-5	many	TGTGCCAGCAGCTTACGTTACCAAGAGACCCAGTACTTC	CASSLRYQETQYF
NA	TRBV2	TRBJ1-5	many	TGTGCCAGCAGGAATAGCAATCAGCCCCAGCATTTT	CASRNSNQPQHF
TRBD2	TRBV6-6	TRBJ2-1	many	TGTGCCAGCAGAGGCGCACGGGGGGTCTCCTACAATGAGCAGTTCTTC	CASRGARGVSYNEQFF
NA	TRBV6-2/TRBV6-3	TRBJ1-1	few	TGTGCCAGCAGTTACTCTTTCCTTCAGGTTGGCACTGAAGCTTTCTTT	CASSYSFLQVGTEAFF
NA	TRBV5-4	TRBJ2-1	NA	TGTGCCAGCAGCTCGACCTACAATGAGCAGTTCTTC	CASSSTYNEQFF
NA	TRBV24-1	TRBJ2-3	few	TGTGCCACCAGTGATTCGTCCCGGGGGGCCGGCACAGATACGCAGTATTTT	CATSDSSRGAGTDTQYF
NA	TRBV12-3/TRBV12-4	TRBJ1-1	NA	TGTGCCAGCAGTTCCCCGGGGGCGAACACTGAAGCTTTCTTT	CASSSPGANTEAFF
NA	TRBV5-1	TRBJ2-2	NA	TGCGCCAGCAGCTTGGGGGACCGGACGAACACCGGGGAGCTGTTTTTT	CASSLGDRTNTGELFF
TRBD2	TRBV4-1	TRBJ2-1	NA	TGCGCCAGCAGCCAAGTAGCCTCCGCGGGGGGTGAGCAGTTCTTC	CASSQVASAGGEQFF
TRBD2	TRBV9	TRBJ2-3	few	TGTGCCAGCAGTCGCAGCGGGGGGGATCGCGATACGCAGTATTTT	CASSRSGGDRDTQYF
NA	TRBV7-2	TRBJ2-5	NA	TGTGCCAGCAGCCCGCGTAGAGGGGGTTGGGGCGAGACCCAGTACTTC	CASSPRRGGWGETQYF
NA	TRBV7-6	TRBJ1-3	many	TGTGCCAGCAGCGCTACCACAAACACCATATATTTT	CASSATTNTIYF
TRBD1	TRBV6-1	TRBJ1-6	NA	TGTGCCAGCAGTGACAGGGGGAGATGGTCCTATAATTCACCCCTCCACTTT	CASSDRGRWSYNSPLHF
NA	TRBV7-2	TRBJ2-5	once	TGTGCCAGCAGCTTAGGGGGGTTACAAGAGACCCAGCACTTC	CASSLGGLQETQHF
NA	TRBV6-6	TRBJ2-7	few	TGTGCCAGCAGTTACTCGGCGGGGGCGAGCTCCTACGAGCAGTACTTC	CASSYSAGASSYEQYF
NA	TRBV10-3	TRBJ1-3	NA	TGTGCCATCAGTGAGTTAAGTACTGGAAACACCATATATTTT	CAISELSTGNTIYF
NA	TRBV7-2	TRBJ2-4	NA	TGTGCCAGCAGCTTGACGGGCCAGGGGGCCAAAAACATTCAGTACTTC	CASSLTGQGAKNIQYF
NA	TRBV19	TRBJ2-5	NA	TGTGCCAGTAGTATCGGGTTCGGCCCACAAGAGACCCAGTACTTC	CASSIGFGPQETQYF
NA	TRBV20-1	TRBJ1-5	NA	TGCAGTGCTAGAGAATCCCTGACAGACAGCAATCAGCCCCAGCATTTT	CSARESLTDSNQPQHF
NA	TRBV9	TRBJ2-2	NA	TGTGCCAGCAGCGTGGGAGGTGCGGCCGGGGAGCTGTTTTTT	CASSVGGAAGELFF
NA	TRBV21-1	TRBJ1-2	many	TGTGCCAGCAGCAACAGTGGTGGCTACACCTTC	CASSNSGGYTF
NA	TRBV7-2	TRBJ2-1	NA	TGTGCCAGCAGTTTCCGGGAGCAGTTCTTC	CASSFREQFF
NA	TRBV10-3	TRBJ1-1	NA	TGTGCCATCAGGCCCACTGGGATGAACACTGAAGCTTTCTTT	CAIRPTGMNTEAFF
NA	TRBV12-3/TRBV12-4	TRBJ2-1	many	TGTGCCAGCAGTTTAGGGGGGCCTCTCAATGAGCAGTTCTTC	CASSLGGPLNEQFF
NA	TRBV19	TRBJ1-4	many	TGTGCCAGCTCGGGCGGGCCATCAACTAATGAAAAACTGTTTTTT	CASSGGPSTNEKLFF
NA	TRBV10-3	TRBJ2-2	many	TGTGCCACCGCAAGGGACCGGACGAACACCGGGGAGCTGTTTTTT	CATARDRTNTGELFF
NA	TRBV18	TRBJ1-4	few	TGTGCCAGCTCACCGGGAGCGGAAAAACTGTTTTTT	CASSPGAEKLFF
NA	TRBV7-9	TRBJ1-2	NA	TGTGCCAGCAGCTTAGATACAGGGTACTATGGCTACACCTTC	CASSLDTGYYGYTF
TRBD1	TRBV4-1	TRBJ1-3	NA	TGCGCCAGCAGCCGCGGGACAGCCTCTGGAAACACCATATATTTT	CASSRGTASGNTIYF
NA	TRBV15	TRBJ1-3	few	TGTGCCACCAGCAGAGACAGGGTCTCTGGAAACACCATATATTTT	CATSRDRVSGNTIYF
TRBD2	TRBV7-2	TRBJ2-4	few	TGTGCCAGCACTATTAGCGGGGTTCCCATTCAGTACTTC	CASTISGVPIQYF
TRBD2	TRBV11-2	TRBJ2-5	NA	TGTGCCAGCAGCTTAGAAGCGCAGACTAGCGGGGGTTTTGTAGAGACCCAGTACTTC	CASSLEAQTSGGFVETQYF
TRBD2	TRBV24-1	TRBJ2-1	many	TGTGCCACCAGTGATTTGTTTAGCGGGGGGACGAATTACAATGAGCAGTTCTTC	CATSDLFSGGTNYNEQFF
TRBD2	TRBV4-3	TRBJ2-1	NA	TGCGCCAGCAGCCAACGACTAGCGGGGGTCCCCACCGATTACAATGAGCAGTTCTTC	CASSQRLAGVPTDYNEQFF
NA	TRBV6-5	TRBJ1-6	few	TGTGCCAGCAGTTACTCTTGGTCCAGGCGTAATTCACCCCTCCACTTT	CASSYSWSRRNSPLHF
NA	TRBV14	TRBJ2-7	few	TGTGCCAGCAGCCCCTGGGGCCTCGCCTACGAGCAGTACTTC	CASSPWGLAYEQYF
NA	TRBV11-2	TRBJ2-1	few	TGTGCCAGCAGCTCCCCCGTTGGGGATGAGCAGTTCTTC	CASSSPVGDEQFF
NA	TRBV20-1	TRBJ2-7	NA	TGCAGTGCCCCCGGGTCCGTGGACGAGCAGTACTTC	CSAPGSVDEQYF
NA	TRBV11-3	TRBJ2-7	NA	TGTGCCAGCAGCTTGGACAACAGCGAGCAGTACTTC	CASSLDNSEQYF
NA	TRBV30	TRBJ1-1	many	TGTGCCTGGAGTCCAGGCGGTGAAGCTTTCTTT	CAWSPGGEAFF
NA	TRBV7-9	TRBJ2-7	many	TGTGCCAGCAGCTTAGCGGGGGGGCCCCGGATCGAGCAGTACTTC	CASSLAGGPRIEQYF
NA	TRBV12-5	TRBJ2-2	many	TGTGCTAGTGGTTTGGCCACGCCGGGACTGAACACCGGGGAGCTGTTTTTT	CASGLATPGLNTGELFF
TRBD2	TRBV7-9	TRBJ2-7	NA	TGTGCCAGCGGCGGGGGTCGAGGGTACTTGTACGAGCAGTACTTC	CASGGGRGYLYEQYF
TRBD1	TRBV6-5	TRBJ2-5	many	TGTGCCAGCAGCCCAGGGGGCTTGAAGACCCAGTACTTC	CASSPGGLKTQYF
TRBD2	TRBV18	TRBJ2-3	few	TGTGCCAGCTCACCGACTAGCGGGGTTTTCGATACGCAGTATTTT	CASSPTSGVFDTQYF
NA	TRBV7-9	TRBJ2-3	many	TGTGCCAGCAGCACCGGGACGGTGAGTCCGGATACGCAGTATTTT	CASSTGTVSPDTQYF
NA	TRBV12-3/TRBV12-4	TRBJ2-1	few	TGTGCCAGCAGTTTTGGTAGGGGTATAGCAGCGGGCCCCTACAATGAGCAGTTCTTC	CASSFGRGIAAGPYNEQFF
TRBD2	TRBV3-1	TRBJ2-3	few	TGTGCCAGCAGCCAGGAGCTAGCGGTGCAAGGTACGCAGTATTTT	CASSQELAVQGTQYF
NA	TRBV19	TRBJ2-6	many	TGTGCCAGTATGCTATCTGGGGGGCTGATCTCTGGGGCCAACGTCCTGACTTTC	CASMLSGGLISGANVLTF
TRBD1	TRBV9	TRBJ1-2	many	TGTGCCAGCAGCGTAGGTGGACAGGGTGCCTATGGCTACACCTTC	CASSVGGQGAYGYTF
TRBD1	TRBV5-5	TRBJ2-7	NA	TGTGCCAGCAGCCAACGGACCGACAGGGTTCGAGACGAGCAGTGCTTC	CASSQRTDRVRDEQCF